This T cell receptor (beta chain) originates from a study of blood T cell repertoires in COVID-19. Study overall: Sites in the United States, Italy and Spain provided acute and convalescent COVID-19 samples.

CDR3 length equals 15 residues. Trimming removed 0 bases at V and 3 bases at J, with 11 bases between. The protocol was immunoSEQ multiplex PCR, while the TCRdb copy is restricted to in-frame clones and leaves out a portion. The sample records 250,000 to 350,000 clones, 88% being singletons. Specimen: peripheral blood. The TCR originated in a woman aged 45 to 65 with active or convalescent COVID-19. This chain links TRBV23-1 with TRBJ1-1; D gene ambiguous. TRBV23-1 is flagged as an ORF with uncertain function. In DNA, the CDR3 is TGCGCCAGCAGTCAATCCCCGGCGGAGGACACTGAAGCTTTCTTT. This codes for CASSQSPAEDTEAFF.